Below, 8 T cell receptor beta chains from the same sample are listed, as sequenced in a study of blood T cell repertoires in COVID-19. TCRdb's table, derived via immunoSEQ multiplex PCR, lists solely in-frame clones and lacks some. There are hundreds of thousands of clones in the sample; roughly 90% occur only once, and roughly 10% lies in the top ten. Specimen: peripheral blood. The receptors here all came from a woman aged 25-40 years with COVID-19, enrolled during active disease.

The rearrangement joins TRBV4-1 to TRBJ2-2; no reliable D call. CDR1 and CDR2 from the germline V gene are MGHRA and YSYEKL. The CDR3 is made up of 14 amino acids. V gave up 1 base and J gave up 2 bases, with 5 bases separating them. CDR3 loop: CASSQVQNTGELFF. In DNA, the CDR3 is TGCGCCAGCAGCCAAGTACAAAACACCGGGGAGCTGTTTTTT.

The chain carries TRBV11-1 and TRBJ2-1, with a weak D call TRBD1 (6 bases). CDR1 is SGHAT, CDR2 FQDESV, per germline (reference sequence). Deletions cut 1 base from V and 5 bases from J, with 9 bases between. CDR3 length equals 14 residues. CDR3 nucleotides: TGTGCCAGCAGCTTAGACTACAGGGACAATGAGCAGTTCTTC. It encodes CASSLDYRDNEQFF.

In its sample, this clone was seen once. This chain connects TRBV7-6 to TRBJ2-1, with 12 bases matching TRBD2. The CDR3 runs 17 residues. Per the germline V gene, CDR1 is SGHVS and CDR2 is FNYEAQ. Losses at the gene ends were 1 base for V and 6 bases for J; bases not matched to a gene: 7. The CDR3 DNA is TGTGCCAGCAGCTTAGAAGCCCTAGCGGGAGGGGTCAATGAGCAGTTCTTC. Its translation: CASSLEALAGGVNEQFF.

V and J are TRBV5-1 and TRBJ2-3, with a weak D call TRBD2 (5 bases). This CDR3 has 16 residues. Trimming cost V 3 bases and J 2 bases, with 16 bases left between them. Germline V gene lookup returns CDR1 SGHRS and CDR2 YFSETQ. The CDR3: CASSSDSAIFTDTQYF. CDR3 DNA: TGCGCCAGCAGCTCGGATAGCGCAATTTTCACAGATACGCAGTATTTT. The full variable domain, completed using reference TRBV5-1 and TRBJ2-3, is KAGVTQTPRYLIKTRGQQVTLSCSPISGHRSVSWYQQTPGQGLQFLFEYFSETQRNKGNFPGRFSGRQFSNSRSEMNVSTLELGDSALYLCASSSDSAIFTDTQYFGPGTRLTVL.

V is TRBV18 and J is TRBJ1-6, with unresolved D. Germline CDR1 reads KGHSH; CDR2 reads LQKENI. The CDR3 runs to 15 residues. V was cut by 4 bases and J by 9 bases, with 16 bases left in between. This chain's CDR3 is CASSLEGGNISPLHF. Here the CDR3 DNA reads TGTGCCAGCTCACTCGAAGGAGGGAACATTTCACCCCTCCACTTT.

This chain uses TRBV5-4 with TRBJ2-5; 10 bases match TRBD1. CDR3 length: 17 residues. J gave up 4 bases and V 4 bases, and 13 bases lay outside the gene matches. The germline gives CDR1 SGHNT, CDR2 YYREEE (reference sequence). DNA of the CDR3: TGTGCCAGCAGCCAGGGAGGGACAGGGGTTTTGCGAGAGACCCAGTACTTC. The encoded protein is CASSQGGTGVLRETQYF.

The chain uses TRBV6-5 and TRBJ2-2; D remains unclear. Germline CDR1 MNHEY, CDR2 SVGAGI. The CDR3 is made up of 14 amino acids. Trimming cost V 6 bases and J 2 bases, with 10 bases left between them. CDR3 bases: TGTGCCAGCAGACCCACTTACAACACCGGGGAGCTGTTTTTT. Residues: CASRPTYNTGELFF.

Turning to this clone: A junction boundary mismatches the germline segment, possibly from a read error. The chain carries TRBV19 and TRBJ2-1; 7 bases agree with TRBD2. This CDR3 is 16 amino acids long. The germline gives CDR1 LNHDA, CDR2 SQIVND (reference sequence). The CDR3 loop is CASTPRMWGGGNDQFF. CDR3 sequence (DNA): TGTGCCAGTACCCCAAGAATGTGGGGGGGAGGCAATGATCAGTTCTTC.